This T cell receptor (beta chain) derives from a study of T-cell reconstitution after alpha-beta-depleted transplantation in children. V shed 5 bases and J 0 bases; nucleotides not matched to a gene: 25. Germline V gives CDR1 SGHRS, CDR2 YFSETQ. The CDR3 runs 21 residues. Many counts were recorded for this clonotype. This sample's TCRbeta library carried unique molecular identifier barcodes. TCRdb itself ran the PCR reads through MiXCR, one entry per CDR3 protein. The sample lists approximately 250,000 distinct CDR3 sequences, about 9.6% occurring once. The TCR sequence derives from a human donor who donated a stem cell graft to a child with SCID. The chain uses TRBV5-1 and TRBJ1-1; 7 nucleotides agree with TRBD1. Sequencing used PBMCs from the stem cell graft donor, obtained from the stem cell graft. The CDR3 reads CASSQTNDWTGRATVNTEAFF. The CDR3 region has the DNA TGCGCCAGCAGTCAAACAAACGATTGGACAGGTCGAGCCACCGTGAACACTGAAGCTTTCTTT. The whole variable domain, filled in from reference TRBV5-1 and TRBJ1-1, reads KAGVTQTPRYLIKTRGQQVTLSCSPISGHRSVSWYQQTPGQGLQFLFEYFSETQRNKGNFPGRFSGRQFSNSRSEMNVSTLELGDSALYLCASSQTNDWTGRATVNTEAFFGQGTRLTVV.